Below are 21 T cell receptor beta chains sequenced from a single sample in a study of shared clonotypes between healthy human individuals. Data came from immunoSEQ multiplex PCR; TCRdb stores just in-frame clones and leaves some out. Of some 500,000 clones listed, about 95% are singletons. Material: naive CD4+ T cells sorted from blood. Subset meaning: CD45RA+ positively selected. These receptors came from a woman aged 30 to 39 in good health.

This clone was picked up one time. The chain has TRBV18 and TRBJ1-6; 7 bases align to TRBD1. Per germline, CDR1 KGHSH and CDR2 LQKENI. V trimming: 4 bases; J trimming: 7 bases; junction bases outside the gene matches: 4. The CDR3 spans 14 residues. CDR3 bases: TGTGCCAGCTCACAGGACAGGAGAAATTCACCCCTCCACTTT. Amino acids: CASSQDRRNSPLHF. Combining the CDR3 with reference TRBV18 and TRBJ1-6 gives the whole variable domain NAGVMQNPRHLVRRRGQEARLRCSPMKGHSHVYWYRQLPEEGLKFMVYLQKENIIDESGMPKERFSAEFPKEGPSILRIQQVVRGDSAAYFCASSQDRRNSPLHFGNGTRLTVT.

The chain carries TRBV6-6 and TRBJ2-7; D gene unclear. The V end lost 4 bases, the J end lost 2 bases, and 9 bases lay between the germline ends. The CDR3 contains 13 residues. Germline-derived CDR1 and CDR2 are MNHNY and SVGAGI (reference sequence). The CDR3 loop is CASSSGSPYEQYF. CDR3 DNA sequence: TGTGCCAGCAGTTCGGGTTCCCCCTACGAGCAGTACTTC.

With respect to this clone: Other DNA sequences in the sample encode the same CDR3. J is TRBJ1-5 and V is TRBV7-9; possible D gene TRBD1, 5 bases. CDR1 SEHNR and CDR2 FQNEAQ come from the germline V gene (reference sequence). This CDR3 comprises 13 residues. The ends were cut back, 5 bases at V and 4 bases at J, with 9 bases in the middle. The CDR3, as DNA: TGTGCCAGCAGCCTTACAGGAAATCAGCCCCAGCATTTT. Residues: CASSLTGNQPQHF.

V is TRBV7-3 and J is TRBJ2-1, with 7 bases that match TRBD1. The CDR3 is 15 residues long. V lost 3 bases to trimming and J lost 3 bases; unmatched junction nucleotides: 5. Germline CDR1 and CDR2: SGHTA and FQGTGA. The CDR3 coding sequence is TGTGCCAGCAGCTTTTCAGGGGGATACTACAATGAGCAGTTCTTC. It yields the protein CASSFSGGYYNEQFF.

V gene TRBV19 combines with J gene TRBJ1-2, with D unresolved. Trimming removed 2 bases from V and 8 bases from J, with 12 bases in between. CDR1 and CDR2 (germline): LNHDA, SQIVND (reference sequence). The CDR3 extends over 13 amino acids. The CDR3 DNA reads as TGTGCCAGTAGTATACAAAAAAATTGGGGCTACACCTTC. Translation gives CASSIQKNWGYTF.

V and J are TRBV9 and TRBJ1-4; D perhaps matches TRBD1 (5 bases). The CDR3 runs 17 residues. V was cut by 0 bases and J by 8 bases, with 20 bases left in between. Germline V lookup: CDR1 SGDLS, CDR2 YYNGEE. The CDR3, as DNA: TGTGCCAGCAGCGTAGTGAAGTGGGGGGTCGTGGAGGAAAAACTGTTTTTT. Its protein is CASSVVKWGVVEEKLFF.

The chain links TRBV25-1 to TRBJ2-7; D is unclear. V lost 8 bases and J lost 6, with 11 bases in between. The germline gives CDR1 MGHDK, CDR2 SYGVNS. The CDR3 has 11 amino acids. CDR3 sequence (DNA): TGTGCCAGCGTTGACTGGTTCGAGCAGTACTTC. Its protein product is CASVDWFEQYF.

For this clone: Its ends do not fully match the called genes, so a read error is possible. This chain uses TRBV19 with TRBJ1-4, with 7 positions matching TRBD1. The CDR3 is 13 residues long. The germline V gene encodes CDR1 LNHDA and CDR2 SQIVND (reference sequence). The CDR3 sequence is CASSVDRVEKLFF. Written as DNA, the CDR3 is TGTGCCAGTAGTGTAGACAGGGTGGAAAAACTGTTTTTT.

The table lists this clone with a count of one. The gene calls are TRBV6-5 and TRBJ1-1, with a tentative D call TRBD1 (6 bases). V was pared by 5 bases and J by 6 bases, with 19 bases between. The CDR3 covers 15 residues. CDR1 and CDR2 from the germline V gene are MNHEY and SVGAGI. The chain's CDR3 is CASSQISGDLAEAFF. CDR3 sequence (DNA): TGTGCCAGCAGTCAGATATCAGGGGATTTGGCTGAAGCTTTCTTT.

This chain joins TRBV6-1 and TRBJ1-1; 9 nucleotides agree with TRBD1. Germline V CDR1 and CDR2: MNHNS, SASEGT. The V gene end was trimmed by 3 bases and the J gene end by 1 base; junction bases not matched to a gene: 9. There are 17 residues in the CDR3. CDR3: CASSDPGQGQKNTEAFF. The CDR3 nucleotides read TGTGCCAGCAGTGATCCGGGACAGGGCCAAAAGAACACTGAAGCTTTCTTT.

The chain combines TRBV7-8 with TRBJ2-5, with D hard to call. The DNA end is a closer match to TRBJ2-7, so the J assignment may be wrong. Germline loops: CDR1 SGHVS, CDR2 FQNEAQ. This CDR3 spans 11 amino acids. The CDR3, as DNA: TGTGCCAGCAGCTCCGTCTACGAGCAGTACTTC. Translating gives CASSSVYEQYF.

The rearrangement links TRBV30 to TRBJ1-5; D gene uncertain. The germline V gene encodes CDR1 GTSNPN and CDR2 SVGIG (reference sequence). V dropped 3 bases and J dropped 2 bases, with 17 bases sitting between them. CDR3 size: 16 residues. The CDR3, as DNA: TGTGCCTGGAGGTCCCCCGGTCGCGGGGGCAATCAGCCCCAGCATTTT. Translated: CAWRSPGRGGNQPQHF.

V is TRBV28 and J is TRBJ1-1; possibly TRBD1 for D (6 bases). V gave up 7 bases and J gave up 7 bases, with 22 bases separating them. There are 15 residues in the CDR3. Per the germline V gene, CDR1 is MDHEN and CDR2 is SYDVKM. DNA for the CDR3: TGTGCCAGCATCGAATCTTGGGCCAGGGGCGGTGAAGCTTTCTTT. Protein sequence: CASIESWARGGEAFF. The full variable domain, with the rest looked up from reference TRBV28 and TRBJ1-1, is DVKVTQSSRYLVKRTGEKVFLECVQDMDHENMFWYRQDPGLGLRLIYFSYDVKMKEKGDIPEGYSVSREKKERFSLILESASTNQTSMYLCASIESWARGGEAFFGQGTRLTVV.

The chain combines TRBV30 with TRBJ2-1; 9 bases match TRBD1. Trimming at V came to 5 bases and at J to 3 bases, leaving 5 bases not matched to a gene. Per germline, CDR1 GTSNPN and CDR2 SVGIG (reference sequence). This CDR3 comprises 14 residues. CDR3 amino acids: CAWGDRVGYNEQFF. CDR3 coding DNA: TGTGCCTGGGGGGACAGGGTTGGCTACAATGAGCAGTTCTTC.

The chain links TRBV6-5 to TRBJ2-7, with 9 nucleotides matching TRBD2. Trimming took 7 bases from V and 4 from J; bases not matched to a gene: 8. In germline, CDR1 is MNHEY, CDR2 SVGAGI. The CDR3 is made up of 14 amino acids. CDR3 amino acids: CASTTGTSNYEQYF. CDR3 bases: TGTGCCAGCACCACCGGGACTAGCAATTACGAGCAGTACTTC.

The rearrangement uses TRBV6-6 and TRBJ1-2; 7 bases line up with TRBD1. V was pared by 6 bases and J by 2 bases, with 9 bases of the junction left unmatched. This CDR3 is built from 15 residues. Germline loops: CDR1 MNHNY, CDR2 SVGAGI (reference sequence). The CDR3 bases are TGTGCCAGCAGATTACAGGGGCCCGCGAACTATGGCTACACCTTC. It translates to CASRLQGPANYGYTF.

The V and J genes are TRBV7-3 and TRBJ2-7; 13 nucleotides align to TRBD2. The CDR3 runs 17 residues. Trimming cost V 4 bases and J 6 bases; bases outside gene matches: 12. The germline gives CDR1 SGHTA, CDR2 FQGTGA. The CDR3 sequence: CASSSGLAGVMASEQYF. DNA for the CDR3: TGTGCCAGCAGCTCCGGACTAGCGGGAGTCATGGCCAGCGAGCAGTACTTC.

This clone was seen only once. The chain is built from TRBV28 and TRBJ2-7; 11 nucleotides agree with TRBD1. J lost 3 bases, V lost 3 bases, and 4 bases had no gene match. Germline V CDR1 and CDR2: MDHEN, SYDVKM. This CDR3 is built from 15 residues. CDR3 sequence: CASSFSGTGGYEQYF. CDR3 sequence (DNA): TGTGCCAGCAGTTTTTCCGGGACAGGGGGCTACGAGCAGTACTTC.

The chain couples TRBV19 to TRBJ1-4; D possibly corresponds to TRBD1 (6 bases). Trimming shortened V by 3 bases and J by 7 bases, and 12 bases separated the two germline ends. The CDR3 consists of 14 residues. CDR1 and CDR2 from the germline V gene are LNHDA and SQIVND (reference sequence). The CDR3 reads CASSIPQGSEKLFF. The CDR3 bases are TGTGCCAGTAGTATCCCCCAGGGGAGTGAAAAACTGTTTTTT.

This clone was observed once. The rearrangement joins TRBV15 to TRBJ2-2, with TRBD2 matching 8 bases. Germline V gives CDR1 LNHNV, CDR2 YYDKDF (reference sequence). Trimming cost V 1 base and J 5 bases; bases outside gene matches: 3. This CDR3 has 15 amino acids. The CDR3 here is CATSRGREATGELFF. Here the CDR3 DNA reads TGTGCCACCAGCAGAGGGCGGGAGGCTACCGGGGAGCTGTTTTTT.

The chain uses TRBV18 and TRBJ2-5; 8 positions match TRBD1. V gave up 4 bases and J gave up 2 bases; unmatched junction bases: 3. This CDR3 spans 14 amino acids. Germline V gene data show CDR1 as KGHSH and CDR2 as LQKENI. In DNA, the CDR3 is TGTGCCAGCTCACAGGGACAGGCACAAGAGACCCAGTACTTC. Encoded protein: CASSQGQAQETQYF.